Presented here are 27 T cell receptor beta chains from one specimen sequenced in a study of neurological immune-mediated disorders. Via MiXCR, TCRdb re-called the 5' RACE reads, giving one row per CDR3 protein. The profile shows 65,000 to 70,000 distinct CDR3 sequences, roughly 3.9% of them singletons. Sequenced material: PBMCs. These receptors were taken from a man aged 30 to 39 with multiple sclerosis.

The table lists this clonotype with many counts. V gene TRBV4-1 combines with J gene TRBJ2-1; no clear D. Trimming removed 4 bases from V and 0 bases from J, with 10 bases in between. The CDR3 is 15 amino acids. Germline CDR1 is MGHRA and CDR2 is YSYEKL. CDR3 bases: TGCGCCAGCAGCCCGGGTTCGGGCTCCTACAATGAGCAGTTCTTC. It specifies CASSPGSGSYNEQFF.

Many counts were recorded for this clonotype. The rearrangement joins TRBV20-1 to TRBJ2-7, with 11 bases identical to TRBD2. This CDR3 has 16 residues. Per germline, CDR1 DFQATT and CDR2 SNEGSKA (reference sequence). The V segment lost 5 bases and the J segment 2 bases; nucleotides outside the gene matches: 11. The CDR3 loop reads CSAESASGGLTYEQYF. The CDR3 DNA follows: TGCAGTGCTGAGAGCGCTAGCGGGGGGCTAACCTACGAGCAGTACTTC.

This clonotype was counted many times. The chain has TRBV12-3 or TRBV12-4 and TRBJ1-5, with D hard to call. The CDR3 sequence is 11 residues long. V lost 4 bases, J lost 4 bases, and 2 bases lay in between. The CDR3 DNA reads TGTGCCAGCAGTTCGAATCAGCCCCAGCATTTT. It yields the protein CASSSNQPQHF.

This clonotype was observed many times. The CDR3 sequence: CASSPKASDSTDTQYF. The CDR3 coding sequence is TGTGCCAGCAGCCCAAAGGCAAGCGATAGCACAGATACGCAGTATTTT. The gene calls are TRBV5-6 and TRBJ2-3; no firm D call. Trimming left V 4 bases short and J 0 bases short, with 15 bases between. Germline assignment: CDR1 SGHDT and CDR2 YYEEEE. This CDR3 spans 16 amino acids.

The sample holds many counts of this clonotype. The chain is built from TRBV7-6 and TRBJ1-5; 7 nucleotides agree with TRBD1. This CDR3 is 14 amino acids long. The germline gives CDR1 SGHVS, CDR2 FNYEAQ. V lost 1 base to trimming and J lost 9 bases; unmatched junction nucleotides: 6. The CDR3 DNA is TGTGCCAGCAGCTTAGGGCAGGGGGTTTCGCCCCAGCATTTT. Translating gives CASSLGQGVSPQHF.

This clonotype showed up many times. The gene calls are TRBV5-4 and TRBJ2-5, with D hard to call. The germline gives CDR1 SGHNT, CDR2 YYREEE (reference sequence). V was clipped by 1 base and J by 2 bases, with 9 bases between them. The CDR3 extends over 14 amino acids. The chain's CDR3 is CASSLKGGQETQYF. CDR3 nucleotide sequence: TGTGCCAGCAGCTTGAAGGGTGGACAAGAGACCCAGTACTTC.

This clonotype was observed at least ten times. The genes are TRBV5-1 and TRBJ2-1; D not certain. The CDR3 length is 15 residues. The V gene's germline CDR1 is SGHRS and CDR2 YFSETQ. The ends were cut back, 5 bases at V and 5 bases at J, with 17 bases in the middle. The CDR3 spells CASSSNGEINNEQFF. The CDR3 region has the DNA TGCGCCAGCAGTTCAAATGGGGAAATCAACAATGAGCAGTTCTTC. Drawing the rest from reference TRBV5-1 and TRBJ2-1, the complete variable domain is KAGVTQTPRYLIKTRGQQVTLSCSPISGHRSVSWYQQTPGQGLQFLFEYFSETQRNKGNFPGRFSGRQFSNSRSEMNVSTLELGDSALYLCASSSNGEINNEQFFGPGTRLTVL.

This clonotype was recorded many times. The chain links TRBV20-1 to TRBJ2-7; D perhaps matches TRBD2 (5 bases). Germline V gene data show CDR1 as DFQATT and CDR2 as SNEGSKA (reference sequence). The CDR3 has 13 amino acids. V lost 1 base and J 6 bases, leaving 13 bases between the germline ends. The CDR3 region has the DNA TGCAGTGCTAGAGTGGCTAGCAAGCCCGAGCAGTACTTC. This sequence encodes CSARVASKPEQYF.

Ten or more counts support this clonotype. The chain has TRBV20-1 and TRBJ2-2, with 9 bases that match TRBD2. Germline V gene lookup returns CDR1 DFQATT and CDR2 SNEGSKA (reference sequence). After removal of 7 bases from V and 4 bases from J, the junction contained 10 bases not matched to a gene. CDR3 length: 15 residues. CDR3 sequence (DNA): TGCAGTGATGGCGCGGGCGGGGGGGCCACCGGGGAGCTGTTTTTT. This encodes CSDGAGGGATGELFF.

In this sample, this clonotype turned up many times. This chain joins TRBV20-1 and TRBJ2-1; 9 positions agree with TRBD2. The CDR3 sequence is 15 residues long. Trimming cost V 1 base and J 9 bases; bases outside gene matches: 10. Germline CDR1 DFQATT, CDR2 SNEGSKA (reference sequence). The CDR3 nucleotides are TGCAGTGCTAGAGGCGGGGGGGCCTGGATATCTGAGCAGTTCTTC. It translates to CSARGGGAWISEQFF.

This clonotype has a handful of counts. The chain joins TRBV6-2 or TRBV6-3 to TRBJ2-6; D is perhaps TRBD1 or TRBD2 (5 bases each). Germline lookup yields CDR1 MNHEY and CDR2 SVGEGT. V dropped 0 bases and J dropped 2 bases, with 11 bases sitting between them. CDR3 length equals 17 residues. The CDR3 coding sequence is TGTGCCAGCAGTTACTCCCCAAGGGACCCTGGGGCCAACGTCCTGACTTTC. This gives the protein CASSYSPRDPGANVLTF.

This clonotype was picked up many times. The rearrangement joins TRBV5-1 to TRBJ2-2, with 10 bases matching TRBD1. CDR1 and CDR2 (germline): SGHRS, YFSETQ. V lost 0 bases, J lost 6 bases, and 2 bases stayed unmatched. This CDR3 has 15 amino acids. The CDR3 DNA is TGCGCCAGCAGCTTGGGACAGGGGGCGCCCGGGGAGCTGTTTTTT. This codes for CASSLGQGAPGELFF.

This clonotype has at least ten counts. This chain uses TRBV6-5 with TRBJ2-2; D gene uncertain. The CDR3 contains 15 residues. The germline V and J ends were trimmed by 6 bases and 1 base, with 12 bases remaining between them. Looked up from germline, CDR1 is MNHEY and CDR2 is SVGAGI. The CDR3 nucleotides read TGTGCCAGCAGCTCTCCTGGATTGAACACCGGGGAGCTGTTTTTT. Encoded protein: CASSSPGLNTGELFF.

In this sample, this clonotype turned up many times. The chain joins TRBV6-5 to TRBJ1-1; 9 nucleotides align to TRBD1. The length of the CDR3 is 13 residues. J lost 10 bases, V lost 7 bases, and 10 bases had no gene match. CDR1 and CDR2 (germline): MNHEY, SVGAGI. The CDR3 reads CASTNPGQGSAFF. CDR3 in DNA: TGTGCCAGCACTAATCCGGGACAGGGATCAGCTTTCTTT.

This clonotype has ten or more counts. The genes are TRBV14 and TRBJ2-7; 8 bases match TRBD1. The V and J ends lost 4 bases and 6 bases, in that order; junction bases with no gene match: 14. This CDR3 is 16 amino acids long. Per germline, CDR1 SGHDN and CDR2 FVKESK. The CDR3 sequence: CASSPGSGQGAGEQYF. DNA for the CDR3: TGTGCCAGCAGCCCTGGTTCGGGGCAGGGGGCCGGCGAGCAGTACTTC.

This clonotype was observed at least ten times. V is TRBV7-2 and J is TRBJ2-5, with TRBD2 matching 7 bases. CDR3 length equals 15 residues. Per the germline V gene, CDR1 is SGHTA and CDR2 is FQGNSA. V was pared by 5 bases and J by 0 bases, with 6 bases of the junction left unmatched. The CDR3 DNA reads TGTGCCAGCAGCAAGACTAGCTCGTACCAAGAGACCCAGTACTTC. Protein sequence: CASSKTSSYQETQYF.

This clonotype appeared many times. In nucleotides, the CDR3 is TGCAGTGGTCGGCAGCCCGGTAACTATGGCTACACCTTC. It translates to CSGRQPGNYGYTF. The chain employs TRBV20-1 and TRBJ1-2; D remains ambiguous. Germline V CDR1 and CDR2: DFQATT, SNEGSKA (reference sequence). Trimming removed 7 bases at V and 1 base at J, with 13 bases between. The CDR3 contains 13 residues.

The V gene is TRBV5-1, the J gene TRBJ2-1; 8 bases align to TRBD1. CDR1 is SGHRS, CDR2 YFSETQ, per germline. The CDR3 consists of 13 residues. V was pared by 2 bases and J by 7 bases, with 2 bases of the junction left unmatched. The CDR3 here is CASSLQGGNEQFF. The DNA of the CDR3 is TGCGCCAGCAGCTTACAGGGGGGTAATGAGCAGTTCTTC. Using reference TRBV5-1 and TRBJ2-1 for the parts outside the CDR3, the full variable domain is KAGVTQTPRYLIKTRGQQVTLSCSPISGHRSVSWYQQTPGQGLQFLFEYFSETQRNKGNFPGRFSGRQFSNSRSEMNVSTLELGDSALYLCASSLQGGNEQFFGPGTRLTVL.

Many counts were recorded for this clonotype. The chain recombines TRBV10-3 with TRBJ1-1; D remains unclear. CDR3 length: 12 amino acids. The germline V gene has CDR1 ENHRY and CDR2 SYGVKD. The V and J ends lost 3 bases and 2 bases respectively, with 4 bases between them. CDR3 protein: CAISEDNTEAFF. CDR3 nucleotides: TGTGCCATCAGTGAAGACAACACTGAAGCTTTCTTT.

This clonotype has ten or more counts. This chain uses TRBV5-1 with TRBJ2-7, with 11 bases that match TRBD2. V trimming: 3 bases; J trimming: 3 bases; junction bases outside the gene matches: 5. The CDR3 is 15 residues long. Germline V gene sequence: CDR1 SGHRS, CDR2 YFSETQ. The CDR3 spells CASSSRTSGHYEQYF. In DNA, the CDR3 is TGCGCCAGCAGCTCCAGGACTAGCGGGCACTACGAGCAGTACTTC.

In this sample, this clonotype turned up many times. This chain uses TRBV24-1 with TRBJ2-3; TRBD2 agrees at 10 bases. Germline V gene sequence: CDR1 KGHDR, CDR2 SFDVKD. Losses at the gene ends were 3 bases for V and 1 base for J; bases not matched to a gene: 0. CDR3 size: 15 residues. CDR3 amino acids: CATSDTSGGTDTQYF. As DNA, the CDR3 is TGTGCCACCAGTGATACTAGCGGGGGCACAGATACGCAGTATTTT.

Ten or more counts support this clonotype. The chain has TRBV12-3 or TRBV12-4 and TRBJ1-1, with D unclear. The CDR3 covers 13 residues. V lost 4 bases and J lost 1, with 7 bases in between. The CDR3 DNA sequence: TGTGCCAGCAGTTGGGAGACGAACACTGAAGCTTTCTTT. It yields the protein CASSWETNTEAFF.

This clonotype has ten or more counts. The J gene is TRBJ2-1, the V gene TRBV6-6; 9 bases match TRBD2. With V trimmed by 2 bases and J by 0 bases, 11 bases remained unmatched. The germline V gene has CDR1 MNHNY and CDR2 SVGAGI (reference sequence). The CDR3 runs 19 residues. CDR3 nucleotide sequence: TGTGCCAGCAGTTACCGATCCAGGCGGGGGGGATCCTCCTACAATGAGCAGTTCTTC. This gives the protein CASSYRSRRGGSSYNEQFF.

Many counts were recorded for this clonotype. The chain combines TRBV4-1 with TRBJ2-7, with D maybe TRBD1 (6 bases). This CDR3 is 15 amino acids long. With 4 bases removed from V and 2 bases from J, the gap between germline ends came to 15 bases. CDR1 and CDR2 from the germline V gene are MGHRA and YSYEKL. The CDR3 spells CASSRAPGTTYEQYF. For the CDR3, the DNA is TGCGCCAGCAGCCGCGCCCCCGGGACAACCTACGAGCAGTACTTC.

This clonotype was seen repeatedly, ten times or more. The V gene is TRBV20-1, the J gene TRBJ2-3; perhaps TRBD2 as D (6 bases). The CDR3 is made up of 14 amino acids. CDR1 is DFQATT and CDR2 is SNEGSKA in the germline V gene (reference sequence). Trimming took off 0 bases at V and 0 bases at J, with 7 bases between the two ends. This CDR3 is CSAREAGSTDTQYF. In DNA, the CDR3 is TGCAGTGCTAGAGAGGCGGGGAGCACAGATACGCAGTATTTT.

In its sample, this clonotype was seen many times. The J gene is TRBJ2-3, the V gene TRBV4-1; either TRBD1 or TRBD2 may fit D (5 bases each). The CDR3 length is 13 residues. V lost 2 bases, J lost 9 bases, and 12 bases lay in between. CDR1 MGHRA and CDR2 YSYEKL come from the germline V gene. The CDR3 here is CASSQPGQGTQYF. The CDR3 nucleotides read TGCGCCAGCAGCCAACCGGGGCAAGGGACGCAGTATTTT.

This clonotype was detected ten times or more. This sequence joins TRBV7-2 and TRBJ2-3; 13 nucleotides agree with TRBD2. Per the germline V gene, CDR1 is SGHTA and CDR2 is FQGNSA. The CDR3 loop spans 16 amino acids. Trimming at V came to 2 bases and at J to 7 bases, leaving 6 bases not matched to a gene. This CDR3 is CASSLSTSGGGYTQYF. In nucleotides, the CDR3 is TGTGCCAGCAGCTTATCCACTAGCGGGGGGGGGTATACGCAGTATTTT.